This T cell receptor (beta chain) was documented in a study of T-cell memory formation after mild COVID-19. General study points: Detection of some responders pre-infection suggested pre-existing cross-reactive memory T cells participated.

TCRalpha and TCRbeta libraries used 5'RACE with constant-segment primers and UMIs. TCRdb reprocessed the 5' RACE reads with MiXCR, giving one entry per CDR3 protein. The table includes around 450,000 distinct CDR3 sequences, 20% to 25% detected once. This CDR3 has 14 residues. Per germline, CDR1 SGHTA and CDR2 FQGNSA. Losses at the gene ends were 5 bases for V and 4 bases for J; bases not matched to a gene: 7. This clonotype was counted a few times. Its specificity is unknown. The clonotype comes from an adult woman who had mild COVID-19 (a few samples of this study predate the infection). Cell type and time point are not known. The chain combines TRBV7-2 with TRBJ2-5; 7 bases agree with TRBD1. Sequencing input: PBMCs or a T cell subset sorted from them (not recorded which). The CDR3 DNA is TGTGCCAGCAGCACCCGACAGGGAACAGAGACCCAGTACTTC. This encodes CASSTRQGTETQYF.